This section outlines one TCR beta chain sequence together with its context. Its antigen specificity is not known. No much larger clone exists at a distance of one base, and base qualities are not known. The data originate from a study of memory CD4+ T cells and cytomegalovirus serostatus (dated by TCRdb to the late 2010s). About the investigation overall: The cohort included approximately 35 healthy adults from Belgium, of whom 9 were CMV seropositive and 24 were CMV seronegative. To replicate a published TCR-based CMV serostatus classifier, the study sequenced CD4+ memory TCRbeta repertoires from a Belgian cohort whose cytomegalovirus serostatus was known. Overall results and qualifications from the work: On the Belgian cohort, the classifier built on the original framework reached a median bootstrapped AUC of nearly 0.96, with a 95% CI of 0.76-1.00. For predicting CMV serostatus, the median bootstrapped AUC was approximately 0.95 using the original framework and 0.91 using a US-trained random forest. Unlike the original study, which covered naive and memory CD4+ and CD8+ populations, the Belgian study sequenced only CD4+CD45RO+ memory cells. Among the 150 to 200 previously reported CMV-associated TCRbeta sequences, over 65 showed up in the CD4+ memory repertoires, with each one found in between one and five individuals. The results were interpreted as suggesting that the CMV-associated TCR signature is mostly present in the CD4+ memory repertoire.

Single viable CD3+CD4+CD8-CD45RO+ cells were sorted as memory CD4+ T cells on a FACSAria II. CMV serostatus was determined using a Roche Elecsys assay that detects serum IgG against CMV pp150, pp28, p38 and p52. After thawing, total CD4+ T cells were enriched by positive selection with CD4 magnetic microbeads. The samples came from a different study that was designed specifically to examine the CD4+ T cell memory repertoire. Peripheral blood mononuclear cells were isolated and cryopreserved according to standard operating procedures, and serum was kept at -80 degrees C. CD3-PerCP (BW264/56), CD4-APC (RPA-T4), CD45RO-PE (UCHT1) and CD8-Pacific Orange (3B5) antibodies were used for staining, and non-viable cells were excluded with Sytox blue. Genomic DNA was extracted from sorted cells with the Quick-DNA Microprep Kit. TCRbeta DNA was amplified with the immunoSEQ hsTCRbeta kit following the manufacturer's protocol. TCRbeta libraries were sequenced on an Illumina MiSeq instrument. The original methods were these. After out-of-frame sequences were removed, 2,204,828 distinct TCRbeta sequences remained, averaging approximately 72,000 per individual. Each individual was scored according to the count of some 160 previously reported CMV-associated TCRbeta sequences and the total productive distinct TCRbeta count. A beta-binomial model was reimplemented in Python, and scikit-learn random forests with default parameters were trained on US cohort data. Classifier performance on the Belgian cohort was reported as the median AUC with percentile confidence intervals calculated over 10,000 bootstrap iterations. What TCRdb holds here is the immuneACCESS table cut down to in-frame rearrangements. Part of the clones is not present; checked against another copy, under half of the missing clones reflect an unresolved V gene, and the others are unexplained. Clone size and the V and J calls come from that table; the DNA yielded D and trimming. Present in this sample are fewer than 50,000 clones, 79% of which were seen just once. The ten top clones hold roughly 5.2% of the sample.

The germline V gene (reference sequence) sets CDR1 to MNHNY and CDR2 to SVGAGI. Trimming removed 5 bases from V and 10 bases from J, leaving 11 bases between the germline ends. Its CDR3 holds 11 amino acids, cysteine through phenylalanine. Only the CDR3 region is kept as DNA, spanning 33 bases read in frame from base 1. Input material: memory CD4+ T cells from blood. Here the chain combines TRBV6-6 and TRBJ2-5; D gene: possibly TRBD1, on 6 matching bases. This TCR was recovered from an adult in good health and CMV-seropositive. The CDR3 protein is CASSVAGVQYF. The DNA is TGTGCCAGCAGTGTTGCAGGGGTCCAGTACTTC.